This T cell receptor beta chain comes out of a study of human T cells and chemical hapten exposure. Whole-study context: DPC at 2% was the sensitizing agent, placed on 2 cm by 2 cm of upper inner arm skin.

Germline CDR1 and CDR2: DFQATT and SNEGSKA (reference sequence). There are 16 residues in the CDR3. The V gene end was trimmed by 3 bases and the J gene end by 0 bases; junction bases not matched to a gene: 8. This clonotype appeared many times. The target antigen is unknown. TCRdb called the RACE reads again in MiXCR, with one record for every CDR3 protein. The sample consists of tens of thousands of distinct CDR3 sequences, 9.9% of them appearing once. Findings and caveats of the study: The study found that DPC sensitization did not change TCRs above 1 in 1000 frequency.

Specified time point: patch test 3, about 24 weeks after DPC sensitization. Documented treatment: therapeutic diphenylcyclopropenone sensitization with weekly scalp DPC. The J gene is TRBJ2-7, the V gene TRBV20-1, with 10 nucleotides matching TRBD2. This receptor was obtained from a woman aged 40 to 55 with alopecia areata. Some clones in this sample may be carry-over from other donors' samples. Sequenced material: whole blood, taken in connection with sensitization to the hapten diphenylcyclopropenone (DPC). For the CDR3, the DNA is TGCAGTGCTAGGGGTGGAAGCGGGGGGGACTCCTACGAGCAGTACTTC. It specifies CSARGGSGGDSYEQYF.